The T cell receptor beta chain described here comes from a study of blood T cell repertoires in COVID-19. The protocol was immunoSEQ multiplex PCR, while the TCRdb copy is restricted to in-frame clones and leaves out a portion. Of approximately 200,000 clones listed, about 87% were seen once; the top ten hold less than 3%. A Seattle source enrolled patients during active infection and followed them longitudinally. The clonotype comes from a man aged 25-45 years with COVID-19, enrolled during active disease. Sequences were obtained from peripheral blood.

In nucleotides, the CDR3 is TGCGCCAGCAGCTCCGGGACAGGGGACTATGGCTACACCTTC. Its protein is CASSSGTGDYGYTF. This chain links TRBV5-1 with TRBJ1-2, with 10 bases that match TRBD1. This CDR3 contains 14 residues. Germline assignment: CDR1 SGHRS and CDR2 YFSETQ. The trim removed 3 bases at V and 3 bases at J, leaving 2 bases unmatched.